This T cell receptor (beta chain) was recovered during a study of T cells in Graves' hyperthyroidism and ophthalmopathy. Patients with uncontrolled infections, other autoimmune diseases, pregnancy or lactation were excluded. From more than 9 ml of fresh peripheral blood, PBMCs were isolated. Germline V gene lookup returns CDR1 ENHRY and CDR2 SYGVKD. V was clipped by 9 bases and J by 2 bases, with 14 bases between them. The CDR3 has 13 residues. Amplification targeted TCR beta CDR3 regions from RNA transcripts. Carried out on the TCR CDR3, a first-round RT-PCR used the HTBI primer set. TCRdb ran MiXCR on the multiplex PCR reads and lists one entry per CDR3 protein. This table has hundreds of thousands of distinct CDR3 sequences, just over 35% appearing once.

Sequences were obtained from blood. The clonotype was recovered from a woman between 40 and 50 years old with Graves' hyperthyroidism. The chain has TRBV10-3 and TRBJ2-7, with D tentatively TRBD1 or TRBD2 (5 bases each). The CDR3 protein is CAIPGRGAYEQYF. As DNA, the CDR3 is TGTGCCATTCCGGGACGGGGAGCCTACGAGCAGTACTTC.